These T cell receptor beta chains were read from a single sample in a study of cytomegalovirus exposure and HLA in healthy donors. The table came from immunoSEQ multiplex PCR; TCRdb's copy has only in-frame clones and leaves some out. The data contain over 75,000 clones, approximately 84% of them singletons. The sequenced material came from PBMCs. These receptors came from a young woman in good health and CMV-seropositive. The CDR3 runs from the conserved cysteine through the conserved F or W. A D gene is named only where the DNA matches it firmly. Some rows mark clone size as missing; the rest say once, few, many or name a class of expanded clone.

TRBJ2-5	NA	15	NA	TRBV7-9	TGTGCCAGCAGCCGGGTCATGATCCTCGGAGAGACCCAGTACTTC	CASSRVMILGETQYF
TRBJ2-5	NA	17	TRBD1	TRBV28	TGTGCCAGCAGCAGATTGGCCGGGACAGGAAACCAAGAGACCCAGTACTTC	CASSRLAGTGNQETQYF
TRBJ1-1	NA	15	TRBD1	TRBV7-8	TGTGCCAGCAGCGTCCGGGACAGCCTGAACACTGAAGCTTTCTTT	CASSVRDSLNTEAFF
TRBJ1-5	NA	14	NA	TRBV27	TGTGCCAGCAGTTTTCTGGGGGCAGATCAGCCCCAGCATTTT	CASSFLGADQPQHF
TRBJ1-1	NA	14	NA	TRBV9	TGTGCCAGCAGCGCCGGCACGGGGGGCACTGAAGCTTTCTTT	CASSAGTGGTEAFF
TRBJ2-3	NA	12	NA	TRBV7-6	TGTGCCAGCAGCCCGGCAGGAGATACGCAGTATTTT	CASSPAGDTQYF
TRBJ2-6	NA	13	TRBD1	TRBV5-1	TGCGCCAGCAGTCGGGACAGGGGGAACGTCCTGACTTTC	CASSRDRGNVLTF
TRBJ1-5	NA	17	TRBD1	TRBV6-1	TGTGCCAGCAGTGAAAGGGACAGGGGGCTGGCGAATCAGCCCCAGCATTTT	CASSERDRGLANQPQHF
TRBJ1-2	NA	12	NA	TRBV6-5	TGTGCCAGCATGGGGGGGGACTATGGCTACACCTTC	CASMGGDYGYTF
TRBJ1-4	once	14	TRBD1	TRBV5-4	TGTGCCAGCAGCTTGCCAGGGGGAAATGAAAAACTGTTTTTT	CASSLPGGNEKLFF